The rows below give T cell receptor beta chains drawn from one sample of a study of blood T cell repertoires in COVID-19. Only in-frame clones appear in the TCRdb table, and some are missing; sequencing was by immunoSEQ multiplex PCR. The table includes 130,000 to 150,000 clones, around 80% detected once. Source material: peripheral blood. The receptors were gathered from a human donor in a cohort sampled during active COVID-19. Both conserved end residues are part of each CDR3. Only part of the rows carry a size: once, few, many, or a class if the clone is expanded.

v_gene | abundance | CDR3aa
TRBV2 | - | CASILDRANTGELFF
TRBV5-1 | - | CASSRGSVSYGYTF
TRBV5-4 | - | CASSAGTGAYNEQFF
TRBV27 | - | CASSLLKGANTEAFF
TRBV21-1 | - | CASSARTGGSLRGYGYTF
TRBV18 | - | CASSGSTDGNTIYF
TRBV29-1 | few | CSVLPDNYGYTF
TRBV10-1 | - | CAIIGRCGGGNTIYF
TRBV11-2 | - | CASSSLSSGAGTQYF
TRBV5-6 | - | CASIREAGGKETQYF
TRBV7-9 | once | CASSLEGTGVSINEQYF
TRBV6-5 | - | CASSFLGQGATGYTF
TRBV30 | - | CAWSSHWGELYSNQPQHF
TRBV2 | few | CASSERGMTNEKLFF
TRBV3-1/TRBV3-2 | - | CASSQDYRALGGNTIYF
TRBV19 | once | CASSIALAGRLAEAFF
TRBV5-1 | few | CASSFEGAYGYTF
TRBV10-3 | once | CAISPAVRHEQFF
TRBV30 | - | CAWGTSGIFGIQYF
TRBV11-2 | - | CASSSGQGTPQHF
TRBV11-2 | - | CASSLEMEGYYGYTF
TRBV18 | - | CASSLERYEQYF
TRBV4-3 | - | CASSQEVAGGWAQETQYF
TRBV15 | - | CATSSRQAQETQYF
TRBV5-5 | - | CASSTGVDRGYEQYF
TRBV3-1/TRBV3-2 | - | CASSRLAGGTGELFF
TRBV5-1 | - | CASSVGGRTAVPEAFF
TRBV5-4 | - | CASSPSLAGGQTQYF
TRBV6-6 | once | CASTRLRGGSGNTIYF
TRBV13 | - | CASSLGPAGGEVDTQYF
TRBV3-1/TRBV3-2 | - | CASSAQGARIEQFF
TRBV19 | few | CASSIAASGDYEQYF
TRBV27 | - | CASSLSPRLAGDEQYF
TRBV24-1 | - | CATSDPAFGGHNEQFF